Listed here are 19 T cell receptor beta chains from one sample, sequenced in a study of cytotoxic CD8 clonotypes in ibrutinib-treated CLL. This table comes from immunoSEQ multiplex PCR, and its TCRdb copy is limited to in-frame clones, with some not included. The table lists under 200,000 clones, approximately 77% of them singletons. The source material was PBMCs, sampled after 12 months of ibrutinib treatment. These receptor sequences come from a human donor with chronic lymphocytic leukemia.

V gene TRBV5-3 combines with J gene TRBJ1-5; D is unresolved. Being an ORF, TRBV5-3 has a function that is uncertain. Trimming removed 0 bases from V and 7 bases from J, with 8 bases in between. The CDR3 consists of 13 residues. The CDR3 spells CARSLDPGQPQHF. CDR3 coding DNA: TGTGCCAGAAGCTTGGATCCAGGCCAGCCCCAGCATTTT.

V and J are TRBV5-1 and TRBJ2-7, with 8 bases matching TRBD1. CDR3 size: 14 residues. Per the germline V gene, CDR1 is SGHRS and CDR2 is YFSETQ. The V and J ends lost 4 bases and 2 bases, in that order; junction bases with no gene match: 5. CDR3 sequence reads: CASSPDRAAYEQYF. As DNA, the CDR3 is TGCGCCAGCAGCCCGGACAGGGCAGCCTACGAGCAGTACTTC. The whole variable domain, filled in from reference TRBV5-1 and TRBJ2-7, reads KAGVTQTPRYLIKTRGQQVTLSCSPISGHRSVSWYQQTPGQGLQFLFEYFSETQRNKGNFPGRFSGRQFSNSRSEMNVSTLELGDSALYLCASSPDRAAYEQYFGPGTRLTVT.

CDR3 residues: CASSRGTGPYSGNTIYF. The CDR3 bases are TGTGCCAGCAGCCGGGGCACAGGTCCATACTCTGGAAACACCATATATTTT. The chain uses TRBV14 and TRBJ1-3; the D gene is possibly TRBD1 (5 bases). The CDR3 is made up of 17 amino acids. The germline gives CDR1 SGHDN, CDR2 FVKESK. Trimming took off 4 bases at V and 0 bases at J, with 16 bases between the two ends.

This clone turned up a few times. Written as DNA, the CDR3 is TGTGCCAGCAGCTTAGATCCAACTCAGCCCCAGCATTTT. It specifies CASSLDPTQPQHF. This chain connects TRBV7-8 to TRBJ1-5; D is unclear. Germline V gives CDR1 SGHVS, CDR2 FQNEAQ. The CDR3 has 13 residues. V lost 1 base, J lost 6 bases, and 7 bases lay in between. Supplemented by reference TRBV7-8 and TRBJ1-5, the full variable domain reads GAGVSQSPRYKVAKRGQDVALRCDPISGHVSLFWYQQALGQGPEFLTYFQNEAQLDKSGLPSDRFFAERPEGSVSTLKIQRTQQEDSAVYLCASSLDPTQPQHFGDGTRLSIL.

The CDR3 reads CAWGTGGPGELFF. CDR3 coding DNA: TGTGCCTGGGGGACAGGGGGTCCCGGGGAGCTGTTTTTT. The V and J genes are TRBV30 and TRBJ2-2; 11 bases are a match to TRBD1. Germline CDR1 is GTSNPN and CDR2 is SVGIG (reference sequence). The V gene end was trimmed by 5 bases and the J gene end by 6 bases; junction bases not matched to a gene: 2. The CDR3 runs 13 residues.

The chain joins TRBV28 to TRBJ1-4; 12 nucleotides agree with TRBD1. The germline gives CDR1 MDHEN, CDR2 SYDVKM. J lost 7 bases, V lost 3 bases, and 3 bases had no gene match. CDR3 length: 15 residues. The CDR3 nucleotides read TGTGCCAGCAGTTTGGGGACAGGGGGCGCTGAAAAACTGTTTTTT. This translates into CASSLGTGGAEKLFF.

The gene calls are TRBV15 and TRBJ2-2; the D is unclear. Looked up from germline, CDR1 is LNHNV and CDR2 is YYDKDF (reference sequence). The CDR3 sequence is 13 residues long. Deletions cut 3 bases from V and 7 bases from J, with 9 bases between. The CDR3 DNA is TGTGCCACCAGCAGGACCATGGGCGGGGAGCTGTTTTTT. Translation: CATSRTMGGELFF.

V is TRBV15 and J is TRBJ2-7, with D possibly TRBD1 on 5 matching bases. CDR3 length: 12 residues. Deletions cut 4 bases from V and 3 bases from J, with 7 bases between. Germline lookup yields CDR1 LNHNV and CDR2 YYDKDF (reference sequence). Here the CDR3 DNA reads TGTGCCACCAGCAAGGGGCTCTACGAGCAGTACTTC. Its protein product is CATSKGLYEQYF.

This clone was detected only once. V gene TRBV5-1 combines with J gene TRBJ2-7, with 8 bases matching TRBD1. The germline gives CDR1 SGHRS, CDR2 YFSETQ. The CDR3 has 14 residues. Trimming took 0 bases from V and 6 from J; bases not matched to a gene: 5. The CDR3 sequence is CASSLGRTGIEQYF. The CDR3 coding sequence is TGCGCCAGCAGCTTGGGACGGACAGGGATCGAGCAGTACTTC. Drawing the rest from reference TRBV5-1 and TRBJ2-7, the complete variable domain is KAGVTQTPRYLIKTRGQQVTLSCSPISGHRSVSWYQQTPGQGLQFLFEYFSETQRNKGNFPGRFSGRQFSNSRSEMNVSTLELGDSALYLCASSLGRTGIEQYFGPGTRLTVT.

The chain links TRBV11-3 to TRBJ2-1, with 14 nucleotides matching TRBD2. This CDR3 contains 15 residues. V was pared by 5 bases and J by 6 bases, with 3 bases of the junction left unmatched. In germline, CDR1 is SGHNT, CDR2 YENEEA. The CDR3 here is CASSQGLAGVNEQFF. The CDR3 DNA reads TGTGCCAGCAGCCAGGGACTAGCGGGGGTCAATGAGCAGTTCTTC.

V and J are TRBV9 and TRBJ1-1; D unclear. With 3 bases removed from V and 0 bases from J, the gap between germline ends came to 3 bases. The CDR3 is 12 amino acids. In germline, CDR1 is SGDLS, CDR2 YYNGEE. In DNA form, the CDR3 reads TGTGCCAGCAGCGGATTGAACACTGAAGCTTTCTTT. It specifies CASSGLNTEAFF.

The rearrangement uses TRBV27 and TRBJ2-1, with D maybe TRBD1 (5 bases). CDR3 size: 17 residues. The ends were cut back, 6 bases at V and 1 base at J, with 19 bases in the middle. CDR1 MNHEY and CDR2 SMNVEV come from the germline V gene (reference sequence). Here the CDR3 DNA reads TGTGCCAGCAGCCAGGGCCCCCCCCCAGGGTCCTACAATGAGCAGTTCTTC. It translates to CASSQGPPPGSYNEQFF.

This clone was recorded once. The chain employs TRBV5-5 and TRBJ2-7, with 9 bases lining up with TRBD1. This CDR3 spans 16 amino acids. V lost 4 bases to trimming and J lost 3 bases; unmatched junction nucleotides: 11. Germline lookup yields CDR1 SGHKS and CDR2 YYEKEE (reference sequence). As DNA, the CDR3 is TGTGCCAGCAGCCCGGCCGGACAGGGGAAAGGCTACGAGCAGTACTTC. Its protein is CASSPAGQGKGYEQYF.

This chain links TRBV5-1 with TRBJ2-3; TRBD1 or TRBD2 may be the D gene (6 bases each). The CDR3 is 16 residues long. CDR1 is SGHRS, CDR2 YFSETQ, per germline. Trimming took off 3 bases at V and 5 bases at J, with 19 bases between the two ends. The CDR3 spells CASSSRESRGGDTQYF. The CDR3 DNA sequence: TGCGCCAGCAGCTCTCGGGAGTCCCGAGGGGGAGATACGCAGTATTTT.

V and J are TRBV28 and TRBJ2-5; D uncertain. The CDR3 length is 10 residues. Per the germline V gene, CDR1 is MDHEN and CDR2 is SYDVKM. Trimming cost V 6 bases and J 7 bases, with 6 bases left between them. This chain's CDR3 is CASSPGTQYF. The DNA of the CDR3 is TGTGCCAGCAGCCCAGGGACCCAGTACTTC. The whole variable domain, remainder taken from reference TRBV28 and TRBJ2-5, is DVKVTQSSRYLVKRTGEKVFLECVQDMDHENMFWYRQDPGLGLRLIYFSYDVKMKEKGDIPEGYSVSREKKERFSLILESASTNQTSMYLCASSPGTQYFGPGTRLLVL.

V is TRBV19 and J is TRBJ2-6, with D uncertain. V was clipped by 5 bases and J by 0 bases, with 11 bases between them. The germline gives CDR1 LNHDA, CDR2 SQIVND (reference sequence). The CDR3 spans 16 residues. The CDR3 sequence is CASSPRSGSGANVLTF. The CDR3 coding sequence is TGTGCCAGTAGTCCCCGGTCGGGCTCTGGGGCCAACGTCCTGACTTTC.

The V gene is TRBV21-1, the J gene TRBJ2-3. TRBV21-1 is designated a pseudogene. The length of the CDR3 is 15 residues. DNA for the CDR3: TGTGCCAGCAGCATCCGGGACCAGAGCACAGATACGCAGTATTTT. This translates into CASSIRDQSTDTQYF.

The chain has TRBV4-2 and TRBJ1-1, with D possibly matching TRBD1 (5 bases). Germline V gene data show CDR1 as LGHNA and CDR2 as YNFKEQ. The V gene lost 0 bases and the J gene lost 1 base, with 9 bases spanning the gap. The length of the CDR3 is 15 residues. This CDR3 is CASSQELGGNTEAFF. As DNA, the CDR3 is TGTGCCAGCAGCCAAGAACTCGGGGGGAACACTGAAGCTTTCTTT.

V gene TRBV10-3 combines with J gene TRBJ1-1; 8 bases are shared with TRBD1. Germline CDR1 ENHRY, CDR2 SYGVKD. The V segment lost 8 bases and the J segment 3 bases; nucleotides outside the gene matches: 8. This CDR3 has 14 residues. CDR3 residues: CAIVGTGEYTEAFF. In nucleotides, the CDR3 is TGTGCCATCGTAGGGACAGGTGAATACACTGAAGCTTTCTTT.